Sequencing of this T cell receptor beta chain was carried out in a study of beta chain features in type 1 diabetes. Study summary: On cell yields, gender and age, patients and healthy donors were similar. Whole-study findings and limits: Among all four CD4+ subsets, Type 1 diabetes patients had TCRB CDR3s that were moderately but significantly shorter. Within patients, naive, central memory and Treg TCRB repertoires seemed more similar than within healthy donors. Sequencing from cDNA could over-represent high-TCR-expressing cells.

This clone was found a few times. Its antigen is currently unknown. The CDR3 has 14 residues. Trimming cost V 0 bases and J 4 bases; bases outside gene matches: 1. Germline V gene lookup returns CDR1 LNHDA and CDR2 SQIVND (reference sequence). A sort by CD45RO/CCR7/CD25/CD127/CD95/CD27 yielded CD4+ naive, central memory, regulatory and stem cell-like memory cells. The sequenced template was cDNA made from the entire isolated RNA. Data came from immunoSEQ multiplex PCR; TCRdb stores just in-frame clones and leaves some out. The data contain around 180,000 clones, around 8% of them singletons. The specimen was central memory CD4+ T cells from blood. The receptor was derived from a middle-aged woman with type 1 diabetes. The rearrangement joins TRBV19 to TRBJ2-3; 7 bases are a match to TRBD2. The chain's CDR3 is CASSIDRGADTQYF. The CDR3 bases are TGTGCCAGTAGTATAGATCGGGGGGCAGATACGCAGTATTTT.